Listed below are T cell receptor beta chains from one sample, sequenced in a study of blood T cell repertoires in COVID-19. Produced via immunoSEQ multiplex PCR; TCRdb's table is partial and in-frame only. This sample has approximately 52,000 clones; more than 85% occur once, and the top ten carry 5.5% to 8%. Source material: peripheral blood. All receptors derive from a man in his forties or fifties with active COVID-19. Both conserved end residues are part of each CDR3. A D gene is named only where the DNA matches it firmly. Clone size appears in some rows only: once, few, many, or a class for an expanded clone.

j_call: TRBJ1-5
v_call: TRBV5-8
d_call: NA
clone_size: NA
cdr3_nt: TGTGCCAGCAGCTTGCGGGGTAGCAATCAGCCCCAGCATTTT
cdr3_aa: CASSLRGSNQPQHF

j_call: TRBJ2-3
v_call: TRBV5-1
d_call: TRBD2
clone_size: NA
cdr3_nt: TGCGCCAGCAGCCAAACACCTACTAGCGGGAGTACAGATACGCAGTATTTT
cdr3_aa: CASSQTPTSGSTDTQYF

j_call: TRBJ1-4
v_call: TRBV19
d_call: NA
clone_size: NA
cdr3_nt: TGTGCCAGTAGTGATCGGGGGGGGCCTGAAAAACTGTTTTTT
cdr3_aa: CASSDRGGPEKLFF

j_call: TRBJ2-3
v_call: TRBV5-6
d_call: TRBD2
clone_size: NA
cdr3_nt: TGTGCCAGCAGCCTCCCGACTAGCGGGGGCACAGATACGCAGTATTTT
cdr3_aa: CASSLPTSGGTDTQYF

j_call: TRBJ2-3
v_call: TRBV2
d_call: NA
clone_size: once
cdr3_nt: TGTGCCAGCAGTGTCAGGGGGGCAGATACGCAGTATTTT
cdr3_aa: CASSVRGADTQYF

j_call: TRBJ2-5
v_call: TRBV3-1/TRBV3-2
d_call: NA
clone_size: NA
cdr3_nt: TGTGCCAGCAGCCTCCGGGCGGGGTCGGAGACCCAGTACTTC
cdr3_aa: CASSLRAGSETQYF

j_call: TRBJ2-1
v_call: TRBV13
d_call: TRBD2
clone_size: NA
cdr3_nt: TGTGCCAGCAGCTTTAGCGGGATTAAGAGCAGTGAGCAGTTCTTC
cdr3_aa: CASSFSGIKSSEQFF

j_call: TRBJ1-6
v_call: TRBV30
d_call: NA
clone_size: NA
cdr3_nt: TGTGCCTGGAGTGTGGTGGGACAAAAAAGAATCCCCCTCCACTTT
cdr3_aa: CAWSVVGQKRIPLHF

j_call: TRBJ2-7
v_call: TRBV7-2
d_call: NA
clone_size: few
cdr3_nt: TGTGCCAGCAGCCCCGCCTACGAGCAGTACTTC
cdr3_aa: CASSPAYEQYF

j_call: TRBJ2-7
v_call: TRBV7-2
d_call: TRBD2
clone_size: NA
cdr3_nt: TGTGCCAGCAGCTTAGTCTTGGGGACTAGCAACATTCTGCGTTACGAGCAGTACTTC
cdr3_aa: CASSLVLGTSNILRYEQYF

j_call: TRBJ2-2
v_call: TRBV5-6
d_call: NA
clone_size: NA
cdr3_nt: TGTGCCAGCAGCTTGGCGGGGGTATTCGGGGAGCTGTTTTTT
cdr3_aa: CASSLAGVFGELFF

j_call: TRBJ2-5
v_call: TRBV21-1
d_call: NA
clone_size: NA
cdr3_nt: TGTGCCAGGAGTCTGGAGACCCAGTACTTC
cdr3_aa: CARSLETQYF

j_call: TRBJ1-2
v_call: TRBV6-4
d_call: NA
clone_size: NA
cdr3_nt: TGTGCCAGCAGTGTCGGGACATTTTCTAACTATGGCTACACCTTC
cdr3_aa: CASSVGTFSNYGYTF

j_call: TRBJ2-5
v_call: TRBV24-1
d_call: TRBD2
clone_size: NA
cdr3_nt: TGTGCCACCAGTGATTGGCGGGGGGGCGTAGAGACCCAGTACTTC
cdr3_aa: CATSDWRGGVETQYF

j_call: TRBJ2-5
v_call: TRBV21-1
d_call: NA
clone_size: NA
cdr3_nt: TGTGCCAGCAGCAAGAAGGCGGGAGGGCCCGACCATATACAAGAGACCCAGTACTTC
cdr3_aa: CASSKKAGGPDHIQETQYF

j_call: TRBJ2-6
v_call: TRBV24-1
d_call: NA
clone_size: NA
cdr3_nt: TGTGCCACCAGTGGGGCAGGGCAGGCTGGGGCCAACGTCCTGACTTTC
cdr3_aa: CATSGAGQAGANVLTF

j_call: TRBJ1-2
v_call: TRBV5-3
d_call: NA
clone_size: NA
cdr3_nt: TGTGCCAGAAGCTTGGAAGGATGGGGGGTTGGTAACTATGGCTACACCTTC
cdr3_aa: CARSLEGWGVGNYGYTF

j_call: TRBJ2-7
v_call: TRBV3-1/TRBV3-2
d_call: NA
clone_size: once
cdr3_nt: TGTGCCAGCAGCCCCGCCGTGGGCGGGACCTACTGGGAGCAGTACTTC
cdr3_aa: CASSPAVGGTYWEQYF

j_call: TRBJ2-1
v_call: TRBV18
d_call: TRBD2
clone_size: NA
cdr3_nt: TGTGCCAGCTCACCACCTGGTACTAGCGGGGGGGGGACGAATGAGCAGTTCTTC
cdr3_aa: CASSPPGTSGGGTNEQFF

j_call: TRBJ2-3
v_call: TRBV10-2
d_call: NA
clone_size: NA
cdr3_nt: TGCGCCAGCACCCACACAGATACGCAGTATTTT
cdr3_aa: CASTHTDTQYF

j_call: TRBJ2-3
v_call: TRBV6-1
d_call: TRBD1
clone_size: NA
cdr3_nt: TGTGCCAGCAGTGGGGAGACACAGGGGGCTTACGATACGCAGTATTTT
cdr3_aa: CASSGETQGAYDTQYF

j_call: TRBJ1-1
v_call: TRBV20-1
d_call: NA
clone_size: NA
cdr3_nt: TGCAGTGCCAGTCGGTACACTGAAGCTTTCTTT
cdr3_aa: CSASRYTEAFF

j_call: TRBJ2-5
v_call: TRBV2
d_call: TRBD1
clone_size: NA
cdr3_nt: TGTGCCAGCATGGGGGGACAGGCCCTACCCGGTGGAGAGACCCAGTACTTC
cdr3_aa: CASMGGQALPGGETQYF

j_call: TRBJ1-2
v_call: TRBV6-2/TRBV6-3
d_call: NA
clone_size: NA
cdr3_nt: TGTGCCAGCAGCGACAGTTTGACCTATGGCTACACCTTC
cdr3_aa: CASSDSLTYGYTF

j_call: TRBJ2-3
v_call: TRBV12-3/TRBV12-4
d_call: TRBD2
clone_size: NA
cdr3_nt: TGTGCCAGCAGTTTGACTAGCTTCGGTACGCAGTATTTT
cdr3_aa: CASSLTSFGTQYF

j_call: TRBJ1-5
v_call: TRBV6-5
d_call: NA
clone_size: NA
cdr3_nt: TGTGCCAGCAGTAGCGATCAGCCCCAGCATTTT
cdr3_aa: CASSSDQPQHF

j_call: TRBJ1-2
v_call: TRBV5-1
d_call: NA
clone_size: NA
cdr3_nt: TGCGCCAGCAGCTCCGGACAGCGAGCCTCGTGGGACTATGGCTACACCTTC
cdr3_aa: CASSSGQRASWDYGYTF

j_call: TRBJ1-4
v_call: TRBV12-3/TRBV12-4
d_call: NA
clone_size: NA
cdr3_nt: TGTGCCAGCACCCCCCGAGCTAATGAAAAACTGTTTTTT
cdr3_aa: CASTPRANEKLFF

j_call: TRBJ2-5
v_call: TRBV4-1
d_call: TRBD2
clone_size: NA
cdr3_nt: TGCGCCAGCAGCCAAGCACCGGGACTAGCGGGAGGAGAGACCCAGTACTTC
cdr3_aa: CASSQAPGLAGGETQYF